The clone carrying this TCR beta chain was seen a few times. This CDR3 has 16 amino acids. Germline CDR1 is SGHRS and CDR2 is YFSETQ. Losses at the gene ends were 0 bases for V and 5 bases for J; bases not matched to a gene: 9. The source of the sample is a study of T cell changes during pregnancy in multiple sclerosis. Assay used: immunoSEQ multiplex PCR; TCRdb lists only in-frame clones, some missing. The sample includes tens of thousands of clones, more than 80% of them seen just once. Sequencing was performed on CD4+ T cells from peripheral blood mononuclear cells, taken in the first trimester of pregnancy. The rearrangement uses TRBV5-1 and TRBJ2-7; TRBD2 matches 9 bases. This receptor was identified in a female donor with multiple sclerosis, enrolled in a pregnancy study. In DNA form, the CDR3 reads TGCGCCAGCAGCTTGGCCCTTAGCGGGAGCCACCACGAGCAGTACTTC. Translated, it gives CASSLALSGSHHEQYF.